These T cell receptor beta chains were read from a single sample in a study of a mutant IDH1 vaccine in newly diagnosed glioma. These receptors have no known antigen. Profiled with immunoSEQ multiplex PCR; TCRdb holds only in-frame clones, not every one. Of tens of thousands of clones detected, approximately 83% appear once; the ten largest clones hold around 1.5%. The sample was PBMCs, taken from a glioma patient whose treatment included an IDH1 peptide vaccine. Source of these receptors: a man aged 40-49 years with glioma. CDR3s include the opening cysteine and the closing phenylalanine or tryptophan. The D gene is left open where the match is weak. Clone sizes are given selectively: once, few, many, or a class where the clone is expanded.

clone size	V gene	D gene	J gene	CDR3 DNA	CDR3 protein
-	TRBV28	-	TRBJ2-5	TGTGCCAGCAGCAAAGGACACGAGCAAGAGACCCAGTACTTC	CASSKGHEQETQYF
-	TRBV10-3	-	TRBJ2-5	TGTGCCATCAGTGAAGACAGCCAAGAGACCCAGTACTTC	CAISEDSQETQYF
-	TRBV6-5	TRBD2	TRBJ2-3	TGTGCCAGCAGTTACGAGCGGGGGGATACGCAGTATTTT	CASSYERGDTQYF
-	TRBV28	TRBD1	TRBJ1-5	TGTGCCAGCAGTTTACGGCCACAGGGGGCGCAGCCCCAGCATTTT	CASSLRPQGAQPQHF
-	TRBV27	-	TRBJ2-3	TGTGCCAGCAGTTTTCGGAGACGGAGTACAGATACGCAGTATTTT	CASSFRRRSTDTQYF
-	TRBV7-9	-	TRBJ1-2	TGTGCCAGCAGTGTACTAGGGGACGGTGGCTACACCTTC	CASSVLGDGGYTF
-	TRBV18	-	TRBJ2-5	TGTGCCAGCTCACCATACAAGGGAGAGACCCAGTACTTC	CASSPYKGETQYF
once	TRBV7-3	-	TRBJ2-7	TGTGCCAGCAGCTTTGGACAGAGTTACGAGCAGTACTTC	CASSFGQSYEQYF
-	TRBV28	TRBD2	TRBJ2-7	TGTGCCAGCAGTTTGGGTAGCGGGAGAGGCGAGCAGTACTTC	CASSLGSGRGEQYF
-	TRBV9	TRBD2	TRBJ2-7	TGTGCCAGCAGCGCCGGTTTAGGGGGACTAGCGGGATCCTACGAGCAGTACTTC	CASSAGLGGLAGSYEQYF
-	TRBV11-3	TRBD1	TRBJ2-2	TGTGCCAGCAGCCGACAGGGGACAACCGGGGCCGGGGAGCTGTTTTTT	CASSRQGTTGAGELFF
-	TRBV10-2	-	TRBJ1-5	TGCGCCAGCAGTTCTGGAAGCAATCAGCCCCAGCATTTT	CASSSGSNQPQHF
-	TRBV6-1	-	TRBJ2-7	TGTGCCAGCCGGCGGAGCTCCTACGAGCAGTACTTC	CASRRSSYEQYF
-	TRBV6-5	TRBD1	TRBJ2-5	TGTGCCAGCAGTCGACAGGGGGCCATAGAGACCCAGTACTTC	CASSRQGAIETQYF
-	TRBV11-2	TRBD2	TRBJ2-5	TGTGCCAGCAGCTCGCGGACTAGCGGGGGCCAAGAGACCCAGTACTTC	CASSSRTSGGQETQYF
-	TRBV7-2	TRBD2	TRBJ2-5	TGTGCCAGCAGCCTAAAGCGGGAGACATATCGGGAGACCCAGTACTTC	CASSLKRETYRETQYF
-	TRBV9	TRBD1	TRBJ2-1	TGTGCCAGTACACCCGGGACAGGGGTCTACAATGAGCAGTTCTTC	CASTPGTGVYNEQFF
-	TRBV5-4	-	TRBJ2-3	TGTGCCAGCTTGAAACGGACCGGGGGAAACACAGATACGCAGTATTTT	CASLKRTGGNTDTQYF
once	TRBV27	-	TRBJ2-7	TGTGCCAGCAGTTTATTGGGGTCGCTCTACGAGCAGTACTTC	CASSLLGSLYEQYF
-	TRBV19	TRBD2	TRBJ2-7	TGTGCCAGTAGTACACTCCTAGCGGGAGGCTACGAGCAGTACTTC	CASSTLLAGGYEQYF
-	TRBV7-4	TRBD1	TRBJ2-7	TGTGCCAGCAGCCAACCCCCCCGGACAGGTGGCGAGCAGTACTTC	CASSQPPRTGGEQYF
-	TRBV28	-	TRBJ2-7	TGTGCCAGCAGTTCAATGTCAGGATCCCCCCCCTACGAGCAGTACTTC	CASSSMSGSPPYEQYF
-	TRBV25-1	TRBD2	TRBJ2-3	TGTGCCAGCAATCCTCCGGGACTAGGAGGTCAAGATACGCAGTATTTT	CASNPPGLGGQDTQYF
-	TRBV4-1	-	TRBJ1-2	TGCGCCAGCAGCCAAGGGGGAAGCTATGGCTACACCTTC	CASSQGGSYGYTF
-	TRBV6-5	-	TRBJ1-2	TGTGCCAGCAGTTACTCGCTCAGAAGTAAAGGCTACACCTTC	CASSYSLRSKGYTF
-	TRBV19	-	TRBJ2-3	TGTGCCAGTTTGGGTAACTTAAACACAGATACGCAGTATTTT	CASLGNLNTDTQYF
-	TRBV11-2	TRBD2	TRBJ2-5	TGTGCCAGCAGTTTCTTGCCGGGGGGCGGGAGGGCCCGTCAGACCCAGTACTTC	CASSFLPGGGRARQTQYF
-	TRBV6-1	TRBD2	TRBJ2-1	TGTGCCAGCTCTCCCGCTAGCGGGAGGAGCAATGAGCAGTTCTTC	CASSPASGRSNEQFF
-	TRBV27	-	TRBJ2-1	TGTGCCAGCCGAGGGCACACCTACAATGAGCAGTTCTTC	CASRGHTYNEQFF
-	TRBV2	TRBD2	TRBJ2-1	TGTGCCAGCAGACCACTAGCGGGAGGGAACAATGAGCAGTTCTTC	CASRPLAGGNNEQFF
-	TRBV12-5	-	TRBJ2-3	TGTGCTAGTGGTCGGGAGTTAGGCACAGATACGCAGTATTTT	CASGRELGTDTQYF
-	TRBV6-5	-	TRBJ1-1	TGTGCCAGCGGCCCGCGTGAAGCTTTCTTT	CASGPREAFF
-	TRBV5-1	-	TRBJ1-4	TGCGCCAGCAGCGTCATGGGGGCAACTAATGAAAAACTGTTTTTT	CASSVMGATNEKLFF
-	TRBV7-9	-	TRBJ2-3	TGTGCCAGCAGCAATCCGGCTAGCACAGATACGCAGTATTTT	CASSNPASTDTQYF
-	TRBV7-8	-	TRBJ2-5	TGTGCCAGCAGCTTAGGTGGGGTCCCAGAGACCCAGTACTTC	CASSLGGVPETQYF
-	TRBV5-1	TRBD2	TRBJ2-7	TGCGCCAGCAGCCGGGCCGGGGGGGAGGGCCTATTAGGCTCCTACGAGCAGTACTTC	CASSRAGGEGLLGSYEQYF
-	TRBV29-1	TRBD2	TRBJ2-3	TGCAGCGTTCAAGGACTAGGACAAGACTTCCATACGCAGTATTTT	CSVQGLGQDFHTQYF
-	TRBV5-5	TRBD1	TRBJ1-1	TGTGCCAGCAGCCACGGGACAGGGATAGCTGAAGCTTTCTTT	CASSHGTGIAEAFF
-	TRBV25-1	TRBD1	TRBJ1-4	TGTGCCAGCAGACCTAGGGGGCCGACTAATGAAAAACTGTTTTTT	CASRPRGPTNEKLFF
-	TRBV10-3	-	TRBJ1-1	TGTGCCATCAGTGAGAGGGAGGGGGTCACTGAAGCTTTCTTT	CAISEREGVTEAFF